This T cell receptor beta chain appears in the sequencing data of a study of control samples from healthy donors and cancer patients. Profiling relied on immunoSEQ multiplex PCR, and the TCRdb table lists in-frame clones only, not all of them. The sample has about 180,000 clones, 90% seen once. This CDR3 is built from 15 residues. Germline CDR1 reads MRHNA; CDR2 reads SNTAGT. V dropped 6 bases and J dropped 4 bases, with 16 bases sitting between them. The chain employs TRBV6-4 and TRBJ1-5; no clear D. The specimen sequenced was blood. The receptor was isolated from a woman aged 50 to 60 in good health. CDR3 DNA: TGTGCCAGCAGCCCGGGATTTGACTCAAATCAGCCCCAGCATTTT. As protein: CASSPGFDSNQPQHF.